This TCR beta chain comes out of a study of Ad26.COV2.S vaccination and SARS-CoV-2 variants. Study summary: Recipients of Ad26.COV2.S got it intramuscularly, once or twice 56 days apart. Study-level points and caveats: Spike-specific CD8+ and CD4+ T cell responses reportedly showed substantial breadth after vaccination.

Treatment noted: about 20 received Ad26.COV2.S at low or high dose, single or two shots; a few received placebo; per-sample allocation not given. Day 63 after the first vaccine or placebo injection was the time point for sampling. Based in Boston, the donor was an adult of 18-55 years. Vaccination used an Ad26 vector expressing Wuhan-strain SARS-CoV-2 spike. In the case of this clone: Its specificity is unknown.

Some clones are missing from TCRdb's copy, which holds only in-frame ones; the method was immunoSEQ multiplex PCR. The data contain 300,000 to 400,000 clones, around 88% of them singletons. CDR1 is MNHEY, CDR2 SMNVEV, per germline (reference sequence). The V end lost 2 bases, the J end lost 0 bases, and 14 bases lay between the germline ends. The length of the CDR3 is 18 residues. The chain combines TRBV27 with TRBJ2-6; a weak D match, TRBD1 (6 bases). The sample in question was peripheral blood, obtained in a trial of Ad26.COV2.S vaccine versus placebo. This receptor was taken from a person aged 18 to 59 who received the Ad26.COV2.S COVID-19 vaccine or a placebo. The CDR3 spells CASSLRRGVSSGANVLTF. The DNA of the CDR3 is TGTGCCAGCAGTTTACGCAGGGGAGTAAGCTCTGGGGCCAACGTCCTGACTTTC.